What follows describes a single T cell receptor (beta chain). Its antigen is not identified. The CDR3 contains 14 residues. Trimming stripped 5 bases from V and 2 bases from J, with 12 bases between. Germline V gene lookup returns CDR1 LNHDA and CDR2 SQIVND (reference sequence). TCRdb reanalysed the RT-PCR reads using MiXCR and keeps one entry per CDR3 protein. The sample records about 620,000 distinct CDR3 sequences, about 11% being singletons. This sample was included in a study of response to subunit inactivated influenza vaccine. Whole-study results and caveats: Authors suggested few new T cells are recruited by each seasonal influenza vaccination.

The clonotype was recovered from a man aged 50-59 years who received an inactivated influenza vaccine. Sequenced here: PBMCs from blood, sampled on the day of vaccination. This rearrangement joins TRBV19 to TRBJ2-5; D is perhaps TRBD2 (5 bases). The CDR3 DNA is TGTGCCAGTAGTGACTACCTACTACAAGAGACCCAGTACTTC. This sequence encodes CASSDYLLQETQYF.